Listed below are T cell receptor beta chains from one sample, sequenced in a study of shared clonotypes between healthy human individuals. Produced via immunoSEQ multiplex PCR; TCRdb's table is partial and in-frame only. The data show under 1,100,000 clones, under 80% seen once. The sample consisted of memory CD4+ T cells sorted from blood. The receptors come from a man between 18 and 29 years old in good health. The CDR3 runs from the conserved cysteine through the conserved F or W. Fields, in order: D gene, V gene, clone size, J gene, CDR3 DNA, CDR3 protein. D genes are given only for firm matches. Some rows have no size entry. The others give once, few or many, or a class for an expanded clone.

D: NA
V: TRBV6-1
size: few
J: TRBJ1-1
DNA: TGTGCCAGCACCTCCCGAATCGTCCCTGAAGCTTTCTTT
CDR3: CASTSRIVPEAFF

D: TRBD1
V: TRBV4-3
size: once
J: TRBJ1-2
DNA: TGCGCCAGCAGCCAAGGTGCGACAGGGGGCGCCGATGGCTACACCTTC
CDR3: CASSQGATGGADGYTF

D: NA
V: TRBV5-1
size: NA
J: TRBJ2-1
DNA: TGCGCCAGCAGCCTTACGGCGAGCTCCTACAATGAGCAGTTCTTC
CDR3: CASSLTASSYNEQFF

D: TRBD2
V: TRBV7-2
size: NA
J: TRBJ2-7
DNA: TGTGCCAGCAGCACGACTAGCGGGAGTTCCTACGAGCAGTACTTC
CDR3: CASSTTSGSSYEQYF

D: NA
V: TRBV4-1
size: NA
J: TRBJ1-1
DNA: TGCGCCAGCAGCCAAGATCCTGGGTACACTGAAGCTTTCTTT
CDR3: CASSQDPGYTEAFF

D: TRBD1
V: TRBV29-1
size: NA
J: TRBJ2-5
DNA: TGCAGCGTTAAACAGGGGTTACAAGAGACCCAGTACTTC
CDR3: CSVKQGLQETQYF

D: TRBD2
V: TRBV6-1
size: NA
J: TRBJ2-2
DNA: TGTGCCAGCAGTGAAGCGCAATGGGGGGGGAGGAGCACCGGGGAGCTGTTTTTT
CDR3: CASSEAQWGGRSTGELFF

D: NA
V: TRBV5-1
size: NA
J: TRBJ2-2
DNA: TGCGCCAGCAGCTTGGCCTTAGGGGGAGGCGCCGGGGAGCTGTTTTTT
CDR3: CASSLALGGGAGELFF

D: NA
V: TRBV7-2
size: NA
J: TRBJ1-6
DNA: TGTGCCAGCAGCCTAAGGACCGGGGCTTATAATTCACCCCTCCACTTT
CDR3: CASSLRTGAYNSPLHF

D: NA
V: TRBV28
size: NA
J: TRBJ1-1
DNA: TGTGCCAGCAGAGCACAGGGTTCCAAGAACACTGAAGCTTTCTTT
CDR3: CASRAQGSKNTEAFF

D: NA
V: TRBV5-4
size: many
J: TRBJ2-7
DNA: TGTGCCAGCAGCTTGGTTTCACAGGGCTCCTACGAGCAGTACTTC
CDR3: CASSLVSQGSYEQYF

D: NA
V: TRBV5-1
size: NA
J: TRBJ1-6
DNA: TGCGCCAGCACTCTGGACGGGGCCTATAATTCACCCCTCCACTTT
CDR3: CASTLDGAYNSPLHF

D: NA
V: TRBV11-3
size: many
J: TRBJ2-2
DNA: TGTGCCAGCAGCTACCGGACGGTTGACACCGGGGAGCTGTTTTTT
CDR3: CASSYRTVDTGELFF

D: NA
V: TRBV15
size: NA
J: TRBJ1-5
DNA: TGTGCCACCAGCAGCCTCCCGACCCAGCCCCAGCATTTT
CDR3: CATSSLPTQPQHF

D: TRBD1
V: TRBV6-1
size: NA
J: TRBJ1-5
DNA: TGTGCCAGCGGACAGGAGACGTATCAGCCCCAGCATTTT
CDR3: CASGQETYQPQHF

D: TRBD2
V: TRBV5-1
size: NA
J: TRBJ2-5
DNA: TGCGCCAGCAGGAGGGGCACTAGCGCTGCCCAAGAGACCCAGTACTTC
CDR3: CASRRGTSAAQETQYF

D: TRBD2
V: TRBV4-3
size: many
J: TRBJ2-3
DNA: TGCGCCAGCAGCCTTACGGGGGGGACAGATACGCAGTATTTT
CDR3: CASSLTGGTDTQYF

D: TRBD1
V: TRBV6-5
size: NA
J: TRBJ1-4
DNA: TGTGCCAGCAGTTACTCGATGGGACAGGGTAATGAAAAACTGTTTTTT
CDR3: CASSYSMGQGNEKLFF

D: NA
V: TRBV19
size: NA
J: TRBJ1-4
DNA: TGTGCCAGTAGTCTAAGGACCGTCGGGGGCGAAAAACTGTTTTTT
CDR3: CASSLRTVGGEKLFF

D: NA
V: TRBV5-6
size: many
J: TRBJ1-1
DNA: TGTGCCAGCAGCTTGTTAAGACTGAACACTGAAGCTTTCTTT
CDR3: CASSLLRLNTEAFF

D: TRBD1
V: TRBV18
size: NA
J: TRBJ2-3
DNA: TGTGCCAGCTCACTAGTGACAGGGGCTAGCACAGATACGCAGTATTTT
CDR3: CASSLVTGASTDTQYF

D: TRBD1
V: TRBV12-5
size: NA
J: TRBJ2-6
DNA: TGTGCTAGTGGTTTCCAGCAAACCACAGGGGTGGTCGGGGCCAACGTCCTGACTTTC
CDR3: CASGFQQTTGVVGANVLTF

D: NA
V: TRBV7-6
size: once
J: TRBJ1-1
DNA: TGTGCCAGCAGCCCACAGGGTACCGGCACTGAAGCTTTCTTT
CDR3: CASSPQGTGTEAFF

D: TRBD2
V: TRBV2
size: few
J: TRBJ2-1
DNA: TGTGCCAGCAGTGACCAGCGGGAATTCTACAATGAGCAGTTCTTC
CDR3: CASSDQREFYNEQFF

D: TRBD1
V: TRBV27
size: NA
J: TRBJ1-5
DNA: TGTGCCAGCAGCCGGGACAGGGGCAATCAGCCCCAGCATTTT
CDR3: CASSRDRGNQPQHF

D: NA
V: TRBV2
size: once
J: TRBJ1-2
DNA: TGTGCCAGCAGTCTACGCATGACAGGAAGCGCTGGCTACACCTTC
CDR3: CASSLRMTGSAGYTF

D: TRBD1
V: TRBV10-1
size: NA
J: TRBJ2-7
DNA: TGCGCCAGCAGTCGGGACAGGGCGGGAGAGCAGTACTTC
CDR3: CASSRDRAGEQYF

D: TRBD2
V: TRBV7-9
size: NA
J: TRBJ2-3
DNA: TGTGCCAGCAGCTTAGGGGCGGGGGGGCCCACAGATACGCAGTATTTT
CDR3: CASSLGAGGPTDTQYF

D: TRBD1
V: TRBV2
size: NA
J: TRBJ2-7
DNA: TGTGCCAGCGGGACAGACGTAACCTACGAGCAGTACTTC
CDR3: CASGTDVTYEQYF

D: NA
V: TRBV30
size: few
J: TRBJ1-1
DNA: TGTGCCTGGAAACAGAACACTGAAGCTTTCTTT
CDR3: CAWKQNTEAFF

D: TRBD1
V: TRBV6-6
size: NA
J: TRBJ1-1
DNA: TGTGCCAGCAGTTACAAGGGACAGGGTTCCCCTGAAGCTTTCTTT
CDR3: CASSYKGQGSPEAFF

D: NA
V: TRBV6-1
size: NA
J: TRBJ1-5
DNA: TGTGCCAGCAGTGAACAAAGCTATAGCAATCAGCCCCAGCATTTT
CDR3: CASSEQSYSNQPQHF

D: TRBD1
V: TRBV28
size: NA
J: TRBJ1-1
DNA: TGTGCCAGCAAAACAGGGGGCCGAGCTTTCTTT
CDR3: CASKTGGRAFF

D: TRBD1
V: TRBV5-6
size: NA
J: TRBJ1-2
DNA: TGTGCCAGCAGCTCTCGCGACAGGGGGGCTAACTATGGCTACACCTTC
CDR3: CASSSRDRGANYGYTF

D: NA
V: TRBV7-9
size: NA
J: TRBJ2-7
DNA: TGTGCCAGCAGCATGCACCGGGACTCGGGGGTCGAGCAGTACTTC
CDR3: CASSMHRDSGVEQYF

D: TRBD1
V: TRBV28
size: NA
J: TRBJ1-4
DNA: TGTGCCAGCAGGACAGGGGTAGAAAAACTGTTTTTT
CDR3: CASRTGVEKLFF

D: NA
V: TRBV27
size: NA
J: TRBJ2-7
DNA: TGTGCCAGCACCTTAGTACAGGGATCCTACGAGCAGTACTTC
CDR3: CASTLVQGSYEQYF

D: NA
V: TRBV5-1
size: NA
J: TRBJ1-3
DNA: TGCGCCAGCAGCCCGGGACACACTGGAAACACCATATATTTT
CDR3: CASSPGHTGNTIYF

D: TRBD2
V: TRBV11-2
size: many
J: TRBJ2-5
DNA: TGTGCCAGCAGCTATCGTAGGACTAGCGGGAGAGCGCGACAAGAGACCCAGTACTTC
CDR3: CASSYRRTSGRARQETQYF

D: NA
V: TRBV19
size: many
J: TRBJ1-4
DNA: TGTGCCAGTAGTGGATCCCCTGGTCTGGGCCCTAATGAAAAACTGTTTTTT
CDR3: CASSGSPGLGPNEKLFF

D: NA
V: TRBV5-1
size: few
J: TRBJ2-7
DNA: TGCGCCAGCAGCTTCTCCGGGAAAGTTATGTACTTC
CDR3: CASSFSGKVMYF

D: TRBD2
V: TRBV25-1
size: once
J: TRBJ2-2
DNA: TGTGCCAGCAGTGAAGGCGGGAGGGGCACCGGGGAGCTGTTTTTT
CDR3: CASSEGGRGTGELFF

D: TRBD1
V: TRBV19
size: NA
J: TRBJ2-7
DNA: TGTGCCAGTTCCGGACAGGGGGGGTCCCCCTACGAGCAGTACTTC
CDR3: CASSGQGGSPYEQYF

D: TRBD1
V: TRBV5-1
size: NA
J: TRBJ2-6
DNA: TGCGCCAGCAGCTTGGCCGGGACAGTTGGCTCAGGGGCCAACGTCCTGACTTTC
CDR3: CASSLAGTVGSGANVLTF

D: NA
V: TRBV15
size: NA
J: TRBJ2-7
DNA: TGTGCCACCAGCAGTAGGGAGACCCCACTCGGGCAGTACTTC
CDR3: CATSSRETPLGQYF

D: NA
V: TRBV2
size: NA
J: TRBJ1-4
DNA: TGTGCCAGCAGCGAAGAGTGGGCAGGGAATGAAAAACTGTTTTTT
CDR3: CASSEEWAGNEKLFF

D: NA
V: TRBV30
size: NA
J: TRBJ1-6
DNA: TGTGCCTGGAGTGTAAGTCTCTATAATTCACCCCTCCACTTT
CDR3: CAWSVSLYNSPLHF

D: NA
V: TRBV6-1
size: NA
J: TRBJ1-1
DNA: TGTGCCATCGGGGGGCGCGGGAACACTGAAGCTTTCTTT
CDR3: CAIGGRGNTEAFF

D: TRBD1
V: TRBV14
size: once
J: TRBJ2-5
DNA: TGTGCCAGCAGCCGCGGCCCCGGGACAGGTCGGTCAGAGACCCAGTACTTC
CDR3: CASSRGPGTGRSETQYF

D: TRBD2
V: TRBV5-6
size: NA
J: TRBJ2-3
DNA: TGTGCCAGCAGCTCGTGGGGACTAGCGGGGACAGATACGCAGTATTTT
CDR3: CASSSWGLAGTDTQYF

D: NA
V: TRBV5-5
size: once
J: TRBJ2-2
DNA: TGTGCCACAGGCCCTCCGACGAACACCGGGGAGCTGTTTTTT
CDR3: CATGPPTNTGELFF

D: TRBD2
V: TRBV29-1
size: NA
J: TRBJ2-5
DNA: TGCAGCGTTGAAGGACCCATAGCGGGGGGCGGAGAGACCCAGTACTTC
CDR3: CSVEGPIAGGGETQYF